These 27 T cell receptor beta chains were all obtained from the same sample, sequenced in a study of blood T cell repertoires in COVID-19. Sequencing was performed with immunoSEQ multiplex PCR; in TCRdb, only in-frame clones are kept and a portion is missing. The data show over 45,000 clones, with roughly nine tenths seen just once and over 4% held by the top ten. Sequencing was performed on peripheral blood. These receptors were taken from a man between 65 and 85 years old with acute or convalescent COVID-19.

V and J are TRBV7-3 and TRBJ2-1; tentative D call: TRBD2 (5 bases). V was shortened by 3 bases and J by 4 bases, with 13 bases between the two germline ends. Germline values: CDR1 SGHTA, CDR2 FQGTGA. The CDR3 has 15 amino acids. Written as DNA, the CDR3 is TGTGCCAGCAGCTTGTTACCGGCGGGTTACAATGAGCAGTTCTTC. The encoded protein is CASSLLPAGYNEQFF.

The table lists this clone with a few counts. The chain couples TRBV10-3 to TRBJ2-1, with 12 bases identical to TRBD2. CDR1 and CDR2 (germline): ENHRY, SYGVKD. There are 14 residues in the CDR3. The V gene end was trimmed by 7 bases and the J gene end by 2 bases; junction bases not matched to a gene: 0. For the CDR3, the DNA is TGTGCCATCACTAGCGGGGGGGCCTACAATGAGCAGTTCTTC. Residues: CAITSGGAYNEQFF.

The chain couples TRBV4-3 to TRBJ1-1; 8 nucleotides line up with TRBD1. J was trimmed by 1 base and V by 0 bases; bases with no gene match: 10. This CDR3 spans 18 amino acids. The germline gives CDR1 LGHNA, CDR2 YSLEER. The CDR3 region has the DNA TGCGCCAGCAGCCAAGACCCCGGTTCCACAGGGGGGAACACTGAAGCTTTCTTT. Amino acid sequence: CASSQDPGSTGGNTEAFF.

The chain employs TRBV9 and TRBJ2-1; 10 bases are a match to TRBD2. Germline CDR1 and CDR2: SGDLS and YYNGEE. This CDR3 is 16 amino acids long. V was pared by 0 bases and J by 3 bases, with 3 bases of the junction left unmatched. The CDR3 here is CASSVASGGIYNEQFF. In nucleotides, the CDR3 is TGTGCCAGCAGCGTAGCTAGCGGGGGTATCTACAATGAGCAGTTCTTC. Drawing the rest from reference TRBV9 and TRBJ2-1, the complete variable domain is DSGVTQTPKHLITATGQRVTLRCSPRSGDLSVYWYQQSLDQGLQFLIQYYNGEERAKGNILERFSAQQFPDLHSELNLSSLELGDSALYFCASSVASGGIYNEQFFGPGTRLTVL.

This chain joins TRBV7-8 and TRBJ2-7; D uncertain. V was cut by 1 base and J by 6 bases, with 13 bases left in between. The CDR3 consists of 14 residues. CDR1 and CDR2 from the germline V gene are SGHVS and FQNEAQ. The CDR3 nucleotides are TGTGCCAGCAGCTTAGACATGCCCCCCTTCGAGCAGTACTTC. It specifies CASSLDMPPFEQYF.

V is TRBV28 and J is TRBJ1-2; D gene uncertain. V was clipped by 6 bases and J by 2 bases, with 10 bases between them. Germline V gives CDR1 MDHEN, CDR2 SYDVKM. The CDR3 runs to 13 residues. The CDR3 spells CASRVGGNYGYTF. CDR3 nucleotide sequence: TGTGCCAGCAGGGTAGGAGGCAACTATGGCTACACCTTC.

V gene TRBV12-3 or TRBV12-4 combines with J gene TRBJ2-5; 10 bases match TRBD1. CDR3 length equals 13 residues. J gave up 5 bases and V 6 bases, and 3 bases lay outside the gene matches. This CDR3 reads CASRGQGRETQYF. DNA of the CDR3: TGTGCCAGCAGGGGACAGGGGCGGGAGACCCAGTACTTC.

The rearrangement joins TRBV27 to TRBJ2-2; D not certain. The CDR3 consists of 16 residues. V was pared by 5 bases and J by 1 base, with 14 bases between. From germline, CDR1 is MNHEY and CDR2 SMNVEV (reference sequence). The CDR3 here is CASSPRSRVNTGELFF. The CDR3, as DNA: TGTGCCAGCAGTCCCCGGTCACGGGTGAACACCGGGGAGCTGTTTTTT.

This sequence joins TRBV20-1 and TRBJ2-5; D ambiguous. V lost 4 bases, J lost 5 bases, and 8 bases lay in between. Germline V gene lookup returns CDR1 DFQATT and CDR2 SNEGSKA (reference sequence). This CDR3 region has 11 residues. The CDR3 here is CSAIAGETQYF. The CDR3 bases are TGCAGTGCTATCGCCGGTGAGACCCAGTACTTC.

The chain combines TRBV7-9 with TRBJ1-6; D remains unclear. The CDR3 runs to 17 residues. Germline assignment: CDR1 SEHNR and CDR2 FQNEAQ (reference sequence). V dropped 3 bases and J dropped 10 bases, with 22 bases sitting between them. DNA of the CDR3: TGTGCCAGCAGCTTTCATTTTTCGGACTTCGGTTTCTCACCCCTCCACTTT. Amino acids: CASSFHFSDFGFSPLHF.

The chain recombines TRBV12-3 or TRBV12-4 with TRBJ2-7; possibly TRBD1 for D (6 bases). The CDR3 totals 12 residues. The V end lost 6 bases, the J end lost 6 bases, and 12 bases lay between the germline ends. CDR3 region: CASRIETGEQYF. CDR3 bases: TGTGCCAGCAGAATCGAGACAGGCGAGCAGTACTTC.

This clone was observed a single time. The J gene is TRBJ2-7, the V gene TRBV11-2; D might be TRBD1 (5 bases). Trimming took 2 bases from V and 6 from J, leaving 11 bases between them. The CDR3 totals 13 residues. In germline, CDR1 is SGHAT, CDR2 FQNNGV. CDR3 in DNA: TGTGCCAGCAGCTTAACAGGCCCAACCGAGCAGTACTTC. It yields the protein CASSLTGPTEQYF. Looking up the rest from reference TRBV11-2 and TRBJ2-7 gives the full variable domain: EAGVAQSPRYKIIEKRQSVAFWCNPISGHATLYWYQQILGQGPKLLIQFQNNGVVDDSQLPKDRFSAERLKGVDSTLKIQPAKLEDSAVYLCASSLTGPTEQYFGPGTRLTVT.

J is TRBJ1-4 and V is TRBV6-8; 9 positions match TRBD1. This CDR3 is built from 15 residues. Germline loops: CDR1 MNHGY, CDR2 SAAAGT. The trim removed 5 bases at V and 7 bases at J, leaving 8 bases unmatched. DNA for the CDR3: TGTGCCAGCAGTCCCCCCGGACAGGGGCGTGAAAAACTGTTTTTT. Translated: CASSPPGQGREKLFF.

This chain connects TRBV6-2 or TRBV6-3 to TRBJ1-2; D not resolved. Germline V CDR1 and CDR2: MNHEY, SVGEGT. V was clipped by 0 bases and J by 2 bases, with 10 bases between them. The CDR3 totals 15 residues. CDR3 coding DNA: TGTGCCAGCAGTTACTCCTGGTCCGGGAACTATGGCTACACCTTC. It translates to CASSYSWSGNYGYTF.

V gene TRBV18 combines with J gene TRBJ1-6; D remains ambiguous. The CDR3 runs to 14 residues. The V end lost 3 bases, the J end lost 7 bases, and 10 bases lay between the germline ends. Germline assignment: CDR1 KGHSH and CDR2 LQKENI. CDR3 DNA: TGTGCCAGCTCACCTGTCGCGGTGAATTCACCCCTCCACTTT. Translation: CASSPVAVNSPLHF.

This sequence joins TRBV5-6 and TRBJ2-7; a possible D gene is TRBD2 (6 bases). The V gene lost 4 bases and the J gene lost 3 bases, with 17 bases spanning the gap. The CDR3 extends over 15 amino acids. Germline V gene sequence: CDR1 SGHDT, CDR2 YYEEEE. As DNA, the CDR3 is TGTGCCAGCAGCCCGACGGGAGCGGGCCGCTACGAGCAGTACTTC. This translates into CASSPTGAGRYEQYF. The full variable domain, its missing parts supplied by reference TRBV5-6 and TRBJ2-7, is DAGVTQSPTHLIKTRGQQVTLRCSPKSGHDTVSWYQQALGQGPQFIFQYYEEEERQRGNFPDRFSGHQFPNYSSELNVNALLLGDSALYLCASSPTGAGRYEQYFGPGTRLTVT.

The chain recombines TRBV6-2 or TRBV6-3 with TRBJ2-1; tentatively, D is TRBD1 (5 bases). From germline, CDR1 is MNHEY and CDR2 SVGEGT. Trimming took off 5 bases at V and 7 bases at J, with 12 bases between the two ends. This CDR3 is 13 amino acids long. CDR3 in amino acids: CASSPPQGNEQFF. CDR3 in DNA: TGTGCCAGCAGTCCCCCCCAGGGAAATGAGCAGTTCTTC.

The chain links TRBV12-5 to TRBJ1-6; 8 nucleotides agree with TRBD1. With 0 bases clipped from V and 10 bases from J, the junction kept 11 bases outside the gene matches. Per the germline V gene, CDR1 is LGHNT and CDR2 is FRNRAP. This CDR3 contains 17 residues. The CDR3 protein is CASGLVLTGEVRSPLHF. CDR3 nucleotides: TGTGCTAGTGGTTTGGTGCTGACAGGGGAGGTTCGATCACCCCTCCACTTT.

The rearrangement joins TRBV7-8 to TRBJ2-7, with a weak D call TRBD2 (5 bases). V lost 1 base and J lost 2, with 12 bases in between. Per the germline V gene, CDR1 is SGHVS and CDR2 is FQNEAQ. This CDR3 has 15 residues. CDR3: CASSLELVVPYEQYF. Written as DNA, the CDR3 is TGTGCCAGCAGCTTAGAACTAGTAGTACCCTACGAGCAGTACTTC.

CDR3 DNA sequence: TGCGCCAGCAGCCCCAAGGAGGGGTTCGTCACTGAAGCTTTCTTT. It specifies CASSPKEGFVTEAFF. The V gene is TRBV4-1, the J gene TRBJ1-1, with a weak D call TRBD1 (5 bases). V lost 4 bases and J lost 4, with 16 bases in between. From germline, CDR1 is MGHRA and CDR2 YSYEKL. The CDR3 is 15 residues long.

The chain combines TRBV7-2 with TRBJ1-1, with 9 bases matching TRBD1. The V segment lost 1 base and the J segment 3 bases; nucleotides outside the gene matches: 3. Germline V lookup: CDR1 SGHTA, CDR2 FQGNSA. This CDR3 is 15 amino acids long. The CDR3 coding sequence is TGTGCCAGCAGCTTAGACAGGGGGCCCTACACTGAAGCTTTCTTT. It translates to CASSLDRGPYTEAFF.

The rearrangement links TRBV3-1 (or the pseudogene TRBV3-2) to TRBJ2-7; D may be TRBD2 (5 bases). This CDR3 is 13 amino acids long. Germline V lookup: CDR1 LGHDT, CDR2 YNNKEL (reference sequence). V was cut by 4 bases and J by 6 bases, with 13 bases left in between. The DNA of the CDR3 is TGTGCCAGCAGCCGGCGGGCCTCTGGCGAGCAGTACTTC. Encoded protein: CASSRRASGEQYF.

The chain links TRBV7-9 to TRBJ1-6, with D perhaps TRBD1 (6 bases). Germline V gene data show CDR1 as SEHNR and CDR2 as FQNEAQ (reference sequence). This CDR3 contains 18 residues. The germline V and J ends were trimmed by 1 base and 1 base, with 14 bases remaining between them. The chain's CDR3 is CASSLEGQGISYNSPLHF. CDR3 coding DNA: TGTGCCAGCAGCTTAGAAGGGCAGGGGATATCCTATAATTCACCCCTCCACTTT.

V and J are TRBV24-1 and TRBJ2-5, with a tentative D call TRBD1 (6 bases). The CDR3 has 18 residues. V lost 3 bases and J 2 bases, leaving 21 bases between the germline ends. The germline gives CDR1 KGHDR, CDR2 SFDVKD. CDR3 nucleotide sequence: TGTGCCACCAGTGATCCTAGTACAGGGCCTACCTATCAAGAGACCCAGTACTTC. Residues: CATSDPSTGPTYQETQYF.

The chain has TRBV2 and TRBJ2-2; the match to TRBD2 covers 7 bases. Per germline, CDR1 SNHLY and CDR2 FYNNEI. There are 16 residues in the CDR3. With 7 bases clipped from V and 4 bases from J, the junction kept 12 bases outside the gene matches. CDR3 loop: CASNLFRGVVTGELFF. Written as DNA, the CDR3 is TGTGCCAGCAATCTATTCCGGGGGGTCGTCACCGGGGAGCTGTTTTTT.

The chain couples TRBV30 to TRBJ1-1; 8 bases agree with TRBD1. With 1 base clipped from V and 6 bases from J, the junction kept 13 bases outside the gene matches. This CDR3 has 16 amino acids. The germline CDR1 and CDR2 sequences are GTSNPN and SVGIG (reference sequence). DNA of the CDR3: TGTGCCTGGAGTGGGCCAGGGGGCGGATGGTTAGCTGAAGCTTTCTTT. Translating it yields CAWSGPGGGWLAEAFF.

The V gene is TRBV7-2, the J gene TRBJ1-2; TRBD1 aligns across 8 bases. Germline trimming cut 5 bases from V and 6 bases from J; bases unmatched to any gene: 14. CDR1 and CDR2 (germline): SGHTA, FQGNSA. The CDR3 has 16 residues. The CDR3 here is CASSPYSGQGGDGYTF. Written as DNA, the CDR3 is TGTGCCAGCAGCCCCTATTCCGGACAGGGCGGAGATGGCTACACCTTC.